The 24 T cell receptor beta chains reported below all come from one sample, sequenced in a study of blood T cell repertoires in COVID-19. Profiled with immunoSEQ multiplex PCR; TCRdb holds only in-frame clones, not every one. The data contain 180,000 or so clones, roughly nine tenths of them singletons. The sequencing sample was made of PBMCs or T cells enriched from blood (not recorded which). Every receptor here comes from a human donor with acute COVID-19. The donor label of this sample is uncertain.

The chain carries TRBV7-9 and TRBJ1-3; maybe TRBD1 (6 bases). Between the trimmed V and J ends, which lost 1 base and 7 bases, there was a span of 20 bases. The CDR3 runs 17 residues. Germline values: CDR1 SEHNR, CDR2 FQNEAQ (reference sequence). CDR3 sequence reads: CASSLGLLGADWNTIYF. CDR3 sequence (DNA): TGTGCCAGCAGCTTAGGGTTGCTGGGGGCAGATTGGAACACCATATATTTT. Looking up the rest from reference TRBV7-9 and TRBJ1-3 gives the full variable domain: DTGVSQNPRHKITKRGQNVTFRCDPISEHNRLYWYRQTLGQGPEFLTYFQNEAQLEKSRLLSDRFSAERPKGSFSTLEIQRTEQGDSAMYLCASSLGLLGADWNTIYFGEGSWLTVV.

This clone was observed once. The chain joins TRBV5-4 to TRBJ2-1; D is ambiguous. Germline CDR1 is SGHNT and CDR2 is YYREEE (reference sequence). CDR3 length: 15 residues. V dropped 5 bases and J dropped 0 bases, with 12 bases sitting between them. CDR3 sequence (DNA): TGTGCCAGCAGAACCGACTCTCTCTCCTACAATGAGCAGTTCTTC. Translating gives CASRTDSLSYNEQFF.

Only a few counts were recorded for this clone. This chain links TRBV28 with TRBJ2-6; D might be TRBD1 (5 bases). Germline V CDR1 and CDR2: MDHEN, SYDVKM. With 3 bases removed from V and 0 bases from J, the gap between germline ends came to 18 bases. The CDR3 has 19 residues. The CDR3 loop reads CASSLGRDGALSGANVLTF. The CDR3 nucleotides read TGTGCCAGCAGTTTGGGGCGAGACGGAGCACTCTCTGGGGCCAACGTCCTGACTTTC.

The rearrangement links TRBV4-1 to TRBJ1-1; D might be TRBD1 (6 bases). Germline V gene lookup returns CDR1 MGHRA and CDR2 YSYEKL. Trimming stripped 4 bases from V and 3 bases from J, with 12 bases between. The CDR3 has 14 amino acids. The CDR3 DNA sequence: TGCGCCAGCAGCCGAGGACAGCAGGACACTGAAGCTTTCTTT. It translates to CASSRGQQDTEAFF.

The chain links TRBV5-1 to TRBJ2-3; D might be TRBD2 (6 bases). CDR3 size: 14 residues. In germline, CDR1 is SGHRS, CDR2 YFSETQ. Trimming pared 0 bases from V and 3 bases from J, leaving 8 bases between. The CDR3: CASSLELATDTQYF. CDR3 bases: TGCGCCAGCAGCTTGGAACTAGCAACAGATACGCAGTATTTT. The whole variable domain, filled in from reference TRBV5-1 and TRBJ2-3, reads KAGVTQTPRYLIKTRGQQVTLSCSPISGHRSVSWYQQTPGQGLQFLFEYFSETQRNKGNFPGRFSGRQFSNSRSEMNVSTLELGDSALYLCASSLELATDTQYFGPGTRLTVL.

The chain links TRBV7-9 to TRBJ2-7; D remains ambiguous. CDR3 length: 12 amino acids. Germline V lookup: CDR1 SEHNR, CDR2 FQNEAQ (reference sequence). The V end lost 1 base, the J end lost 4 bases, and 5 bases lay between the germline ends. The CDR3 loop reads CASSLGDYEQYF. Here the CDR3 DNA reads TGTGCCAGCAGCTTAGGCGATTACGAGCAGTACTTC.

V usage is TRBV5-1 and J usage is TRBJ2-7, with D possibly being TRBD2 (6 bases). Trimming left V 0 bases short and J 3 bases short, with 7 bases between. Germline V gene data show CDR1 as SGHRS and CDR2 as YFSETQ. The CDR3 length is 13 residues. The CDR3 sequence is CASSLARDYEQYF. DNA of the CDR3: TGCGCCAGCAGCTTGGCGCGGGACTACGAGCAGTACTTC. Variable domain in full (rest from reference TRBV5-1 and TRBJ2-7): KAGVTQTPRYLIKTRGQQVTLSCSPISGHRSVSWYQQTPGQGLQFLFEYFSETQRNKGNFPGRFSGRQFSNSRSEMNVSTLELGDSALYLCASSLARDYEQYFGPGTRLTVT.

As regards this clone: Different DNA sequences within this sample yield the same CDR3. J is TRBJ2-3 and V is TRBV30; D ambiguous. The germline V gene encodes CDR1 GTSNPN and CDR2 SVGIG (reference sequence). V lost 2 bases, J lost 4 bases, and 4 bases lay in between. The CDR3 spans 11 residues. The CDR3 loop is CAWSPSDTQYF. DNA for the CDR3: TGTGCCTGGAGTCCATCAGATACGCAGTATTTT.

This chain's CDR3 is CASSTEGRTTDTQYF. The CDR3 coding sequence is TGTGCCAGCAGCACCGAGGGCCGGACCACAGATACGCAGTATTTT. The rearrangement uses TRBV11-3 and TRBJ2-3; a possible D gene is TRBD2 (5 bases). V was pared by 5 bases and J by 2 bases, with 14 bases between. Germline CDR1 and CDR2: SGHNT and YENEEA. This CDR3 comprises 15 residues.

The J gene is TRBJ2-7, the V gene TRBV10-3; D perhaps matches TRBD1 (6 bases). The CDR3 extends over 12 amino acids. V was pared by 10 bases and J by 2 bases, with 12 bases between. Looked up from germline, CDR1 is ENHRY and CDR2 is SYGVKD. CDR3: CATGDKTYEQYF. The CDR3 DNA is TGTGCCACCGGGGACAAAACCTACGAGCAGTACTTC.

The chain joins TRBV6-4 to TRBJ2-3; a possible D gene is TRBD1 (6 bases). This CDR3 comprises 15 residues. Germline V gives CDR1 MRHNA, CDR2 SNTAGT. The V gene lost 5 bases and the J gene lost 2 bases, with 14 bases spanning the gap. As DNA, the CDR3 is TGTGCCAGCAGTATTCGGGGACAAGCCACAGATACGCAGTATTTT. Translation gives CASSIRGQATDTQYF.

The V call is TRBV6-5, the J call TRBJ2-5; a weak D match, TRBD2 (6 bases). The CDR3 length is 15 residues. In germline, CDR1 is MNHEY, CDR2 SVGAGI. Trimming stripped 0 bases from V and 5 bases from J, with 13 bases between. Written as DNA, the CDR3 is TGTGCCAGCAGTTACTCGCGACTAGAATCCGAGACCCAGTACTTC. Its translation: CASSYSRLESETQYF.

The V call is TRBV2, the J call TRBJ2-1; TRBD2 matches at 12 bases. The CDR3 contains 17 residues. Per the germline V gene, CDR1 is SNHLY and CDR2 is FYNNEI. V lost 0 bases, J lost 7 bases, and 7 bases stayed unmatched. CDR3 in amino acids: CASSEAVLAGGLNEQFF. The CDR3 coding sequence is TGTGCCAGCAGTGAAGCGGTCCTAGCGGGGGGGCTGAATGAGCAGTTCTTC.

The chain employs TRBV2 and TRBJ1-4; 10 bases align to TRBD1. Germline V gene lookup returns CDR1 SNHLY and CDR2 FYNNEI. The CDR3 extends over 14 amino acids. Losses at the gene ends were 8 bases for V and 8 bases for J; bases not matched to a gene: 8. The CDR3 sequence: CASLGDRGNEKLFF. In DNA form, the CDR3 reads TGTGCCAGCCTAGGGGACAGGGGTAACGAAAAACTGTTTTTT.

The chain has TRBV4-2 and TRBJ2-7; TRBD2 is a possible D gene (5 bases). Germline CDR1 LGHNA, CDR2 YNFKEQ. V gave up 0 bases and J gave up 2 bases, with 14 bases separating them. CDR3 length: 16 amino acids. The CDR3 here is CASSQDPASSAYEQYF. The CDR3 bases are TGTGCCAGCAGCCAAGATCCTGCTAGCTCAGCCTACGAGCAGTACTTC.

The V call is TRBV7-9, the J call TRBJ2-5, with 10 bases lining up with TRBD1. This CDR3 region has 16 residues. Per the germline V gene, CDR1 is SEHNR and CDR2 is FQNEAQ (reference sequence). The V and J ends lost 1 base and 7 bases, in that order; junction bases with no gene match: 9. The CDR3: CASSLGQGAQRGTQYF. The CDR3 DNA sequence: TGTGCCAGCAGCTTAGGACAGGGGGCACAAAGGGGGACCCAGTACTTC.

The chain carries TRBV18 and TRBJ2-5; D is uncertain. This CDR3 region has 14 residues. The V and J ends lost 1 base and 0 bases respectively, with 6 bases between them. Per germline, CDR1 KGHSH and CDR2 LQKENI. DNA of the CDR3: TGTGCCAGCTCACCACTTGGAGACCAAGAGACCCAGTACTTC. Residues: CASSPLGDQETQYF. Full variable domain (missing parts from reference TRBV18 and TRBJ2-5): NAGVMQNPRHLVRRRGQEARLRCSPMKGHSHVYWYRQLPEEGLKFMVYLQKENIIDESGMPKERFSAEFPKEGPSILRIQQVVRGDSAAYFCASSPLGDQETQYFGPGTRLLVL.

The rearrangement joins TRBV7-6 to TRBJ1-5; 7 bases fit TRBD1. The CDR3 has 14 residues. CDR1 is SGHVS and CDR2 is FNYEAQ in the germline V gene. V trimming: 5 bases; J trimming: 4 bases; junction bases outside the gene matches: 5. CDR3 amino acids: CASSPKQGNQPQHF. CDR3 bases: TGTGCCAGCAGCCCAAAACAGGGGAATCAGCCCCAGCATTTT.

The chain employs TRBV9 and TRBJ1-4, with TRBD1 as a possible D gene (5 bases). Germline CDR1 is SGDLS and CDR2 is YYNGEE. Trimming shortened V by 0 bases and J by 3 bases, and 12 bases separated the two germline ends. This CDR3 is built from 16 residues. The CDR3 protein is CASSVGSWGPNEKLFF. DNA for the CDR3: TGTGCCAGCAGCGTAGGTTCCTGGGGCCCTAATGAAAAACTGTTTTTT.

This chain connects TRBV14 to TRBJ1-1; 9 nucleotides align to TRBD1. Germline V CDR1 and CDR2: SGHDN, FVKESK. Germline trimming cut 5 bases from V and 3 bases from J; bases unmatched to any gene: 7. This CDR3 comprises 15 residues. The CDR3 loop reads CASSGWTGADTEAFF. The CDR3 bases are TGTGCCAGCAGCGGCTGGACAGGGGCAGACACTGAAGCTTTCTTT.

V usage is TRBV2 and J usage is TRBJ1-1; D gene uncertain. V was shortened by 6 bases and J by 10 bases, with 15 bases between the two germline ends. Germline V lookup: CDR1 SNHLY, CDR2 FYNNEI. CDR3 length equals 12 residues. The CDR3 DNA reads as TGTGCCAGCAGACCGCTTTCCGCCGGAGCTTTCTTT. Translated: CASRPLSAGAFF.

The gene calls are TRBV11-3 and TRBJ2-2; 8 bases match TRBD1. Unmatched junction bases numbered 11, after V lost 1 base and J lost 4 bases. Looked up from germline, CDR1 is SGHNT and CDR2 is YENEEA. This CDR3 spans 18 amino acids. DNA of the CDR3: TGTGCCAGCAGCTTAGGTGCAGGGGGCCTCACCTCCACCGGGGAGCTGTTTTTT. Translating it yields CASSLGAGGLTSTGELFF.

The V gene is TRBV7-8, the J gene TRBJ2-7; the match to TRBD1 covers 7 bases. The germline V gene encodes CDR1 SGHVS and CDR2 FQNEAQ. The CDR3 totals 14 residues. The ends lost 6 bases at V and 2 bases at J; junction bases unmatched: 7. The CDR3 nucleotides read TGTGCCAGCAGGGGTCTACAGGGGACCTACGAGCAGTACTTC. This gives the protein CASRGLQGTYEQYF. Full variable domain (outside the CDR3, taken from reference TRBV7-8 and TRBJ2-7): GAGVSQSPRYKVAKRGQDVALRCDPISGHVSLFWYQQALGQGPEFLTYFQNEAQLDKSGLPSDRFFAERPEGSVSTLKIQRTQQEDSAVYLCASRGLQGTYEQYFGPGTRLTVT.

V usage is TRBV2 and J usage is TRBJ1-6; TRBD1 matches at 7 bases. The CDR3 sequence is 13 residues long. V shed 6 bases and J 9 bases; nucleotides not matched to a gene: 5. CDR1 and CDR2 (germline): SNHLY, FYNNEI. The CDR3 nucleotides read TGTGCCAGCAGGAACAGGGGCTCTTCACCCCTCCACTTT. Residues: CASRNRGSSPLHF. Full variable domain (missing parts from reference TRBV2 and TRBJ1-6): EPEVTQTPSHQVTQMGQEVILRCVPISNHLYFYWYRQILGQKVEFLVSFYNNEISEKSEIFDDQFSVERPDGSNFTLKIRSTKLEDSAMYFCASRNRGSSPLHFGNGTRLTVT.